This T cell receptor beta chain was recorded in a study of blood T cell repertoires in COVID-19. For the study at large: T cells, B-cell-depleted T cells, or PBMCs supplied cDNA or gDNA.

Profiling relied on immunoSEQ multiplex PCR, and the TCRdb table lists in-frame clones only, not all of them. The sample lists some 56,000 clones, around 84% occurring once. V shed 4 bases, J shed 2 bases, and the junction held 9 bases outside the gene matches. CDR3 length: 16 residues. From germline, CDR1 is SGDLS and CDR2 YYNGEE. Source material: peripheral blood. The chain has TRBV9 and TRBJ2-5, with 9 bases lining up with TRBD2. This TCR was recovered from a woman aged 80 or older with acute or convalescent COVID-19. The CDR3 nucleotides read TGTGCCAGCAGCCCTAAGCGGGGGGCGCTACAAGAGACCCAGTACTTC. Its translation is CASSPKRGALQETQYF.